This TCR beta chain originates from a study of blood T cell repertoires in COVID-19. Study details: Collection of acute and convalescent COVID-19 samples took place in the United States, Italy and Spain.

The table came from immunoSEQ multiplex PCR; TCRdb's copy has only in-frame clones and leaves some out. Here the sample spans over 100,000 clones, around four fifths being singletons. Germline V CDR1 and CDR2: MNHEY, SVGEGT. Trimming removed 5 bases at V and 1 base at J, with 12 bases between. The CDR3 loop spans 15 amino acids. This sequence originates from a woman in her seventies with acute or convalescent COVID-19. Source material: peripheral blood. The chain carries TRBV6-2 or TRBV6-3 and TRBJ1-5; D remains ambiguous. DNA for the CDR3: TGTGCCAGCAGTCCACGCCCGCGGAGCAATCAGCCCCAGCATTTT. Translated: CASSPRPRSNQPQHF.